Each of the 29 T cell receptor beta chains below was sequenced from the same sample in a study of control samples from healthy donors and cancer patients. Profiled with immunoSEQ multiplex PCR; TCRdb holds only in-frame clones, not every one. The data contain roughly 100,000 clones, roughly 89% of them singletons. Sequencing input: blood. Receptor source: a man aged 25 to 45 in good health.

The V gene is TRBV6-2 or TRBV6-3, the J gene TRBJ1-6, with 7 positions matching TRBD1. The length of the CDR3 is 14 residues. From germline, CDR1 is MNHEY and CDR2 SVGEGT. V gave up 6 bases and J gave up 7 bases; unmatched junction bases: 6. This chain's CDR3 is CASSVQGRNSPLHF. In DNA, the CDR3 is TGTGCCAGCAGCGTACAGGGGCGGAATTCACCCCTCCACTTT.

The V gene is TRBV6-2 or TRBV6-3, the J gene TRBJ1-5; D is perhaps TRBD1 (6 bases). Germline CDR1 is MNHEY and CDR2 is SVGEGT. V lost 2 bases and J 7 bases, leaving 12 bases between the germline ends. The CDR3 length is 14 residues. DNA for the CDR3: TGTGCCAGCAGTTACCGGGGGCAGGGGCAGCCCCAGCATTTT. It is translated as CASSYRGQGQPQHF.

This clone appeared once. The chain employs TRBV6-5 and TRBJ1-2; D may be TRBD1 (5 bases). Between the trimmed V and J ends, which lost 0 bases and 8 bases, there was a span of 19 bases. This CDR3 contains 16 residues. Germline V gene lookup returns CDR1 MNHEY and CDR2 SVGAGI. DNA for the CDR3: TGTGCCAGCAGTTACTCTCCTTCTTGGGGGGGGGAAGGCTACACCTTC. This sequence encodes CASSYSPSWGGEGYTF.

V usage is TRBV5-1 and J usage is TRBJ1-2, with D possibly being TRBD1 (6 bases). CDR3 length: 14 amino acids. V was clipped by 3 bases and J by 3 bases, with 12 bases between them. Germline CDR1 SGHRS, CDR2 YFSETQ. CDR3 DNA: TGCGCCAGCAGCTCCTACAGGGACGACTATGGCTACACCTTC. This sequence encodes CASSSYRDDYGYTF.

This clone was seen a handful of times. At the DNA level, this CDR3 is encoded by other sequences in the same sample as well. J is TRBJ1-5 and V is TRBV15, with D hard to call. Trimming shortened V by 1 base and J by 4 bases, and 8 bases separated the two germline ends. The CDR3 loop spans 14 amino acids. The germline V gene encodes CDR1 LNHNV and CDR2 YYDKDF (reference sequence). CDR3 nucleotides: TGTGCCACCAGCAGAGGTGGGCGAAATCAGCCCCAGCATTTT. Protein product: CATSRGGRNQPQHF.

This clone has only a few counts. The rearrangement uses TRBV9 and TRBJ2-5; tentatively, D is TRBD1 (6 bases). V was shortened by 4 bases and J by 2 bases, with 15 bases between the two germline ends. Germline V lookup: CDR1 SGDLS, CDR2 YYNGEE. The CDR3 spans 15 residues. The CDR3 nucleotides read TGTGCCAGCAGCTACCTAGGGGGTATACAAGAGACCCAGTACTTC. Its protein product is CASSYLGGIQETQYF.

This chain links TRBV5-6 with TRBJ2-3; TRBD2 matches 7 bases. CDR3 size: 14 residues. V was clipped by 6 bases and J by 2 bases; unmatched bases: 6. Germline CDR1 and CDR2: SGHDT and YYEEEE. The CDR3 is CASTLGRDTDTQYF. Written as DNA, the CDR3 is TGTGCCAGCACCCTGGGGAGGGACACAGATACGCAGTATTTT.

The V call is TRBV30, the J call TRBJ1-4; possibly TRBD1 for D (5 bases). Trimming cost V 2 bases and J 8 bases, with 12 bases left between them. Germline V gives CDR1 GTSNPN, CDR2 SVGIG (reference sequence). The CDR3 covers 13 residues. CDR3 in amino acids: CAWSRGSGEKLFF. The CDR3 DNA sequence: TGTGCCTGGAGTCGGGGGTCCGGCGAAAAACTGTTTTTT.

The chain carries TRBV2 and TRBJ2-7; TRBD1 matches 7 bases. Trimming at V came to 7 bases and at J to 3 bases, leaving 6 bases not matched to a gene. Germline V gene data show CDR1 as SNHLY and CDR2 as FYNNEI. The CDR3 runs 13 residues. CDR3 bases: TGTGCCAGCAAACCGGGACAGCTCTACGAGCAGTACGTC. It translates to CASKPGQLYEQYV.

The chain has TRBV11-3 and TRBJ2-1, with D tentatively TRBD2 (6 bases). The V end lost 4 bases, the J end lost 5 bases, and 9 bases lay between the germline ends. Germline V CDR1 and CDR2: SGHNT, YENEEA. The CDR3 has 13 amino acids. CDR3 in amino acids: CASSSRTNNEQFF. The CDR3 nucleotides are TGTGCCAGCAGCTCTCGGACTAACAATGAGCAGTTCTTC.

This chain connects TRBV28 to TRBJ2-2, with TRBD2 identical over 7 bases. Germline V gene sequence: CDR1 MDHEN, CDR2 SYDVKM. After removal of 2 bases from V and 5 bases from J, the junction contained 5 bases not matched to a gene. CDR3 length equals 15 residues. The CDR3 nucleotides read TGTGCCAGCAGTTTACTAAGCGGGACTACCGGGGAGCTGTTTTTT. Translating gives CASSLLSGTTGELFF. Using reference TRBV28 and TRBJ2-2 for the parts outside the CDR3, the full variable domain is DVKVTQSSRYLVKRTGEKVFLECVQDMDHENMFWYRQDPGLGLRLIYFSYDVKMKEKGDIPEGYSVSREKKERFSLILESASTNQTSMYLCASSLLSGTTGELFFGEGSRLTVL.

The chain couples TRBV28 to TRBJ2-7; TRBD2 matches at 8 bases. This CDR3 has 11 amino acids. Germline assignment: CDR1 MDHEN and CDR2 SYDVKM. Trimming removed 8 bases from V and 6 bases from J; junction bases left unmatched: 3. The CDR3 nucleotides read TGTGCCAGCTACCGGGGGGGCGAGCAGTACTTC. Its translation is CASYRGGEQYF.

This rearrangement joins TRBV10-2 to TRBJ2-7, with 7 bases matching TRBD2. J gave up 4 bases and V 3 bases, and 3 bases lay outside the gene matches. CDR3 length: 13 residues. The germline V gene has CDR1 WSHSY and CDR2 SAAADI. CDR3 protein: CASSDTSAYEQYF. The DNA for the CDR3 is TGCGCCAGCAGTGATACTAGCGCATACGAGCAGTACTTC.

The chain uses TRBV7-3 and TRBJ2-3; 8 nucleotides align to TRBD2. The CDR3 runs 16 residues. From germline, CDR1 is SGHTA and CDR2 FQGTGA. V trimming: 5 bases; J trimming: 2 bases; junction bases outside the gene matches: 9. The CDR3 region has the DNA TGTGCCAGCAGCCTCAACGCGGGGGGCCCCACAGATACGCAGTATTTT. This sequence encodes CASSLNAGGPTDTQYF.

The chain employs TRBV27 and TRBJ1-6; no clear D. The CDR3 is made up of 14 amino acids. The V gene's germline CDR1 is MNHEY and CDR2 SMNVEV (reference sequence). The germline V and J ends were trimmed by 6 bases and 0 bases, with 6 bases remaining between them. The CDR3 nucleotides are TGTGCCAGCAGCCTCAGCTCCTATAATTCACCCCTCCACTTT. Amino acid sequence: CASSLSSYNSPLHF.

This chain connects TRBV27 to TRBJ2-2, with TRBD1 identical over 8 bases. This CDR3 has 17 amino acids. Per the germline V gene, CDR1 is MNHEY and CDR2 is SMNVEV (reference sequence). Unmatched junction bases numbered 13, after V lost 2 bases and J lost 8 bases. DNA for the CDR3: TGTGCCAGCAGTTTAATGCCAGGGGGCGTGAATCGTGGGGAGCTGTTTTTT. Protein: CASSLMPGGVNRGELFF.

The chain links TRBV28 to TRBJ1-1; TRBD1 might be the D (5 bases). The germline V gene has CDR1 MDHEN and CDR2 SYDVKM. V was trimmed by 8 bases and J by 1 base, leaving 17 bases between them. This CDR3 is built from 15 residues. CDR3 DNA: TGTGCCAGCTCTCGCGGGGGGGAACAGAACACTGAAGCTTTCTTT. Encoded protein: CASSRGGEQNTEAFF.

The chain is built from TRBV2 and TRBJ1-6; D uncertain. The V gene lost 1 base and the J gene lost 7 bases, with 11 bases spanning the gap. Germline-derived CDR1 and CDR2 are SNHLY and FYNNEI. This CDR3 has 15 amino acids. The CDR3 DNA reads TGTGCCAGCAGTGAAGAGGCAGCTTCGAATTCACCCCTCCACTTT. Protein: CASSEEAASNSPLHF.

V is TRBV6-5 and J is TRBJ1-3; D remains ambiguous. The ends were cut back, 6 bases at V and 2 bases at J, with 11 bases in the middle. The germline CDR1 and CDR2 sequences are MNHEY and SVGAGI. The CDR3 consists of 14 residues. DNA for the CDR3: TGTGCCAGCAGCTTGCGGACTACTGGAAACACCATATATTTT. It specifies CASSLRTTGNTIYF.

The CDR3 nucleotides are TGTGCCAGCAGCTTGGCGGGAGTAACCGGGGAGCTGTTTTTT. This translates into CASSLAGVTGELFF. The V and J genes are TRBV5-4 and TRBJ2-2, with TRBD2 as a possible D gene (6 bases). The germline V gene encodes CDR1 SGHNT and CDR2 YYREEE (reference sequence). The CDR3 has 14 residues. V dropped 0 bases and J dropped 5 bases, with 8 bases sitting between them.

V is TRBV15 and J is TRBJ2-1; 7 nucleotides line up with TRBD1. Trimming at V came to 8 bases and at J to 6 bases, leaving 7 bases not matched to a gene. Germline CDR1 LNHNV, CDR2 YYDKDF (reference sequence). The CDR3 contains 13 residues. The CDR3 sequence: CATSTGNPNEQFF. As DNA, the CDR3 is TGTGCCACCTCGACAGGGAACCCCAATGAGCAGTTCTTC.

This sequence joins TRBV11-2 and TRBJ2-7; TRBD1 matches at 9 bases. V dropped 0 bases and J dropped 6; count of bases not matched to a gene: 3. Germline V gives CDR1 SGHAT, CDR2 FQNNGV. The CDR3 contains 14 residues. CDR3 sequence: CASSLDRDRAEQYV. The CDR3 nucleotides are TGTGCCAGCAGCTTAGACCGGGACAGGGCCGAGCAGTACGTC.

This chain connects TRBV2 to TRBJ2-5, with TRBD1 matching 9 bases. CDR1 and CDR2 (germline): SNHLY, FYNNEI. The CDR3 runs 14 residues. With V trimmed by 6 bases and J by 4 bases, 6 bases remained unmatched. The CDR3 here is CASRDTGGGETQYF. CDR3 sequence (DNA): TGTGCCAGCAGAGACACAGGGGGCGGAGAGACCCAGTACTTC.

This chain's CDR3 is CASSFDGTAPYGYTF. DNA for the CDR3: TGCGCCAGCAGCTTTGACGGGACAGCCCCATATGGCTACACCTTC. The chain combines TRBV5-1 with TRBJ1-2; TRBD1 matches 7 bases. Germline V lookup: CDR1 SGHRS, CDR2 YFSETQ. V lost 2 bases, J lost 5 bases, and 9 bases stayed unmatched. The CDR3 is 15 residues long.

The gene calls are TRBV20-1 and TRBJ2-2, with TRBD2 matching over 10 bases. Germline lookup yields CDR1 DFQATT and CDR2 SNEGSKA (reference sequence). Losses at the gene ends were 3 bases for V and 3 bases for J; bases not matched to a gene: 4. The CDR3 has 15 amino acids. The CDR3 sequence: CSASGLAGDTGELFF. The CDR3 nucleotides read TGCAGTGCTAGTGGGCTAGCGGGGGACACCGGGGAGCTGTTTTTT.

The chain links TRBV24-1 to TRBJ2-2; 13 nucleotides line up with TRBD2. CDR1 is KGHDR and CDR2 is SFDVKD in the germline V gene. This CDR3 is built from 19 residues. Unmatched junction bases numbered 5, after V lost 1 base and J lost 1 base. As DNA, the CDR3 is TGTGCCACCAGTGATTTCCGGACTAGCGGGGGCTTGAACACCGGGGAGCTGTTTTTT. It yields the protein CATSDFRTSGGLNTGELFF.

The CDR3 is CASSLTRLDEQYF. CDR3 nucleotide sequence: TGTGCCAGCAGCTTAACTCGTCTGGACGAGCAGTACTTC. The gene calls are TRBV7-9 and TRBJ2-7; D not resolved. The ends were cut back, 2 bases at V and 5 bases at J, with 10 bases in the middle. Per germline, CDR1 SEHNR and CDR2 FQNEAQ (reference sequence). This CDR3 has 13 amino acids.

The chain couples TRBV15 to TRBJ1-1, with 7 bases matching TRBD1. This CDR3 region has 14 residues. Trimming at V came to 0 bases and at J to 4 bases, leaving 2 bases not matched to a gene. The germline CDR1 and CDR2 sequences are LNHNV and YYDKDF (reference sequence). The CDR3 loop is CATSRERGLTEAFF. The CDR3 DNA sequence: TGTGCCACCAGCAGAGAAAGGGGGCTCACTGAAGCTTTCTTT. Using reference TRBV15 and TRBJ1-1 for the parts outside the CDR3, the full variable domain is DAMVIQNPRYQVTQFGKPVTLSCSQTLNHNVMYWYQQKSSQAPKLLFHYYDKDFNNEADTPDNFQSRRPNTSFCFLDIRSPGLGDTAMYLCATSRERGLTEAFFGQGTRLTVV.

The V and J genes are TRBV6-5 and TRBJ1-5; 8 nucleotides agree with TRBD1. The CDR3 length is 14 residues. The germline CDR1 and CDR2 sequences are MNHEY and SVGAGI. V was pared by 6 bases and J by 7 bases, with 8 bases of the junction left unmatched. CDR3 nucleotide sequence: TGTGCCAGCAGGACACAGGGGGTAAGGCAGCCCCAGCATTTT. This gives the protein CASRTQGVRQPQHF.